This T cell receptor beta chain was captured in a study of identical twins. This CDR3 is 16 amino acids long. The V gene end was trimmed by 0 bases and the J gene end by 2 bases; junction bases not matched to a gene: 4. Germline V gene sequence: CDR1 MNHEY, CDR2 SVGAGI. The study's findings and limits: Whereas memory repertoires showed no such difference, abundant cord blood beta clonotypes carried fewer insertions. Conclusions leaned on cross-sectional statistical analysis and did not track the same donors over time.

From the 5' RACE reads, TCRdb called clonotypes with MiXCR, one entry per CDR3 protein. The data show 500,000 to 650,000 distinct CDR3 sequences, more than 20% seen once. All of the donors were Caucasians in good health. This clonotype was seen a few times. Antigen unknown. The sample also formed part of further work on yellow fever vaccine responses in identical twins.

The material sequenced was CD4+ T cells sorted from blood. The chain employs TRBV6-5 and TRBJ2-7, with 10 bases fitting TRBD1. This TCR was recovered from a woman between 18 and 29 years old in good health. The CDR3 region is CASSYSGTGDPYEQYF. In nucleotides, the CDR3 is TGTGCCAGCAGTTACTCGGGGACAGGGGACCCCTACGAGCAGTACTTC.